A selection of T cell receptor beta chains follows, all from one sample in a study of CD8+CD57+ T cells in acquired aplastic anemia. TCRdb recomputed calls from the reads with MiXCR, one row per CDR3 protein. Of 130,000 or so distinct CDR3 sequences in the sample, more than 35% were seen once. The specimen was sorted CD4+, CD8+, or CD8+CD57+ T cells (not recorded which) from PBMCs. The origin of the receptors is a human donor in good health, serving as a control. The CDR3 runs from the conserved cysteine through the conserved F or W. Each record gives: clone size, V gene, J gene, D gene, CDR3 DNA, CDR3 protein. The D gene is left open where the match is weak. Not every row has a clone size; where given, it reads once, few, many or a size class.

clone_size: .; v_call: TRBV10-3; j_call: TRBJ2-7; d_call: .; cdr3_nt: TGTGCCATCAGTGAGCCGTCCGGGTCCGAGCAGTACTTC; cdr3_aa: CAISEPSGSEQYF
clone_size: many; v_call: TRBV5-1; j_call: TRBJ2-3; d_call: .; cdr3_nt: TGCGCCAGCAGCGCAGAGGTGGCTAGCGCGGTCACAGATACGCAGTATTTT; cdr3_aa: CASSAEVASAVTDTQYF
clone_size: many; v_call: TRBV7-6; j_call: TRBJ2-7; d_call: .; cdr3_nt: TGTGCCAGCAGCTTTGGGCGCACCTACGAGCAGTACTTC; cdr3_aa: CASSFGRTYEQYF
clone_size: .; v_call: TRBV11-3; j_call: TRBJ1-1; d_call: .; cdr3_nt: TGTGCCAGCAGCGTTCCACCAGGGGCGATGAACACTGAAGCTTTCTTT; cdr3_aa: CASSVPPGAMNTEAFF
clone_size: many; v_call: TRBV10-1; j_call: TRBJ2-7; d_call: TRBD1; cdr3_nt: TGCGCCAGCAGTGCCAGACAGGGTGGGGAGCAGTACTTC; cdr3_aa: CASSARQGGEQYF
clone_size: few; v_call: TRBV4-1; j_call: TRBJ2-7; d_call: .; cdr3_nt: TGCGCCAGCAGCCAGCCTGGTATAACCTACGAGCAGTACTTC; cdr3_aa: CASSQPGITYEQYF
clone_size: few; v_call: TRBV29-1; j_call: TRBJ1-4; d_call: .; cdr3_nt: TGCAGCGTTGAAGTACCCCCAACTAATGAAAAACTGTTTTTT; cdr3_aa: CSVEVPPTNEKLFF
clone_size: many; v_call: TRBV20-1; j_call: TRBJ2-1; d_call: TRBD2; cdr3_nt: TGCAGTGCTAAAGGCGGGAGCGGCGTGTCCTACAATGAGCAGTTCTTC; cdr3_aa: CSAKGGSGVSYNEQFF
clone_size: .; v_call: TRBV2; j_call: TRBJ1-1; d_call: .; cdr3_nt: TGTGCCAGCATCCCAGGGACGAACACTGAAGCTTTCTTT; cdr3_aa: CASIPGTNTEAFF
clone_size: once; v_call: TRBV2; j_call: TRBJ1-2; d_call: .; cdr3_nt: TGTGCCAGCAGTGAGGCCAGGGCGCCTGGCCACACCTTC; cdr3_aa: CASSEARAPGHTF
clone_size: many; v_call: TRBV20-1; j_call: TRBJ2-1; d_call: TRBD2; cdr3_nt: TGCAGTGCTACCCACCTCGAGGTCGGGGGGAAGTTCTTC; cdr3_aa: CSATHLEVGGKFF
clone_size: many; v_call: TRBV19; j_call: TRBJ1-2; d_call: .; cdr3_nt: TGTGCCAGTAACATGGGGAGAGGGGACTATGGCTACACCTTC; cdr3_aa: CASNMGRGDYGYTF
clone_size: .; v_call: TRBV3-1; j_call: TRBJ2-2; d_call: .; cdr3_nt: TGTGCCAGCAGCCAAGCGCCTAGCGTCGTATCTCCGGCGGAGCTGTTTTTT; cdr3_aa: CASSQAPSVVSPAELFF
clone_size: many; v_call: TRBV6-1; j_call: TRBJ2-7; d_call: .; cdr3_nt: TGTGCCAGCAGTGAAGCGCTGTTAAGGATCAACGAGCAGTACTTC; cdr3_aa: CASSEALLRINEQYF
clone_size: .; v_call: TRBV24-1; j_call: TRBJ2-3; d_call: .; cdr3_nt: TGTGCCACCAGTGACCTGCCCCGGGATACGCAGTATTTT; cdr3_aa: CATSDLPRDTQYF
clone_size: many; v_call: TRBV3-1; j_call: TRBJ1-3; d_call: .; cdr3_nt: TGTGCCAGCAGCTCAGCCAGAAACACCATATATTTT; cdr3_aa: CASSSARNTIYF
clone_size: .; v_call: TRBV27; j_call: TRBJ1-1; d_call: TRBD1; cdr3_nt: TGTGCCAGCAGAGTCTCGGGGGACAGGCTAGGGTTAGTTTTCTTT; cdr3_aa: CASRVSGDRLGLVFF
clone_size: many; v_call: TRBV7-2; j_call: TRBJ2-3; d_call: .; cdr3_nt: TGTGCCAGCAGCTTTCAGTTCACAGATACGCAGTATTTT; cdr3_aa: CASSFQFTDTQYF
clone_size: .; v_call: TRBV25-1; j_call: TRBJ2-7; d_call: .; cdr3_nt: TGTGCCAGCAGTGATTCCAACAGGGTCGACCCCTACGAGCAGTACTTC; cdr3_aa: CASSDSNRVDPYEQYF
clone_size: many; v_call: TRBV12-3/TRBV12-4; j_call: TRBJ2-3; d_call: TRBD2; cdr3_nt: TGTGCCAGCAGTTTGGCCAGCGGGGGTTTAGATACGCAGTATTTT; cdr3_aa: CASSLASGGLDTQYF
clone_size: many; v_call: TRBV7-6; j_call: TRBJ1-2; d_call: .; cdr3_nt: TGTGCCAGCAGCCGGTATTTTTTAAATGGCTACACCTTC; cdr3_aa: CASSRYFLNGYTF
clone_size: many; v_call: TRBV6-2/TRBV6-3; j_call: TRBJ1-2; d_call: .; cdr3_nt: TGTGCCAGCAGTACGCACGTGGCCCAAGGCTACACCTTC; cdr3_aa: CASSTHVAQGYTF
clone_size: many; v_call: TRBV4-2; j_call: TRBJ2-7; d_call: TRBD2; cdr3_nt: TGTGCCAGCAGCCAAGGGAGTAGCGGGGGGGCCTACGAGCAGTACTTC; cdr3_aa: CASSQGSSGGAYEQYF
clone_size: many; v_call: TRBV5-1; j_call: TRBJ1-5; d_call: .; cdr3_nt: TGCGCCAGCAGCTTGGAGAGGGGTCAGCCCCAGCATTTT; cdr3_aa: CASSLERGQPQHF
clone_size: .; v_call: TRBV20-1; j_call: TRBJ1-6; d_call: TRBD1; cdr3_nt: TGCAGTGTACACCAGGGGGGGTTCTCACCCCTCCACTTT; cdr3_aa: CSVHQGGFSPLHF
clone_size: many; v_call: TRBV7-2; j_call: TRBJ1-1; d_call: .; cdr3_nt: TGTGCCAGCAGCTTCGGACGCTCGAGGAAGGCTTTCTTT; cdr3_aa: CASSFGRSRKAFF
clone_size: many; v_call: TRBV6-1; j_call: TRBJ1-6; d_call: .; cdr3_nt: TGTGCCAGCACTCAGGTACCGAATTCACCCCTCCACTTT; cdr3_aa: CASTQVPNSPLHF
clone_size: .; v_call: TRBV9; j_call: TRBJ2-7; d_call: .; cdr3_nt: TGTGCCAGCAGCGTAGGGCCCGGGAAGTACGAGCAGTACTTC; cdr3_aa: CASSVGPGKYEQYF
clone_size: .; v_call: TRBV15; j_call: TRBJ1-2; d_call: .; cdr3_nt: TGTGCCACCAGCAGAGTTGAGAGCTACTATGGCTACACCTTC; cdr3_aa: CATSRVESYYGYTF
clone_size: few; v_call: TRBV6-6; j_call: TRBJ2-5; d_call: .; cdr3_nt: TGTGCCAGCTCCGGATCTTCGGGGGAGACCCAGTACTTC; cdr3_aa: CASSGSSGETQYF
clone_size: many; v_call: TRBV7-9; j_call: TRBJ1-2; d_call: TRBD1; cdr3_nt: TGTGCCAGCAGCCCCCAGGGGGCGAAATATGGCTACACCTTC; cdr3_aa: CASSPQGAKYGYTF
clone_size: .; v_call: TRBV10-1; j_call: TRBJ2-7; d_call: TRBD1; cdr3_nt: TGCGCCAGCAGTGAGGGACAGGGACGTGGCGAGCAGTACTTC; cdr3_aa: CASSEGQGRGEQYF
clone_size: many; v_call: TRBV20-1; j_call: TRBJ1-2; d_call: .; cdr3_nt: TGCAGTGCTAGAATGGACTATGGCTACACCTTC; cdr3_aa: CSARMDYGYTF
clone_size: many; v_call: TRBV7-9; j_call: TRBJ2-1; d_call: TRBD1; cdr3_nt: TGTGCCAGCAGCTTTACAGGGGGCTCCTACAATGAGCAGTTCTTC; cdr3_aa: CASSFTGGSYNEQFF
clone_size: many; v_call: TRBV20-1; j_call: TRBJ1-1; d_call: .; cdr3_nt: TGCAGTGCAGCCGGCGCTAACACTGAAGCTTTCTTT; cdr3_aa: CSAAGANTEAFF
clone_size: many; v_call: TRBV5-1; j_call: TRBJ2-2; d_call: .; cdr3_nt: TGCGCCAGCAGTCACCGGACTGAATCGAACACCGGGGAGCTGTTTTTT; cdr3_aa: CASSHRTESNTGELFF
clone_size: .; v_call: TRBV19; j_call: TRBJ1-2; d_call: .; cdr3_nt: TGTGCCAGTATTGGGCAGGGGATCAACTATGGCTACACCTTC; cdr3_aa: CASIGQGINYGYTF
clone_size: medium-sized; v_call: TRBV2; j_call: TRBJ2-1; d_call: .; cdr3_nt: TGTGCCAGCAGTGTACAGGGTAAGCTGTCCTACTCCTCCTACAATGAGCAGTTCTTC; cdr3_aa: CASSVQGKLSYSSYNEQFF
clone_size: many; v_call: TRBV7-2; j_call: TRBJ2-1; d_call: TRBD2; cdr3_nt: TGTGCCAGCAGCCTGGGACTAACCGACTACAATGAGCAGTTCTTC; cdr3_aa: CASSLGLTDYNEQFF
clone_size: many; v_call: TRBV19; j_call: TRBJ2-1; d_call: .; cdr3_nt: TGTGCCAGTAGGTTTCCGGGGAGCTCCTACAATGAGCAGTTCTTC; cdr3_aa: CASRFPGSSYNEQFF
clone_size: many; v_call: TRBV5-1; j_call: TRBJ2-2; d_call: TRBD2; cdr3_nt: TGCGCCAGCAGCGACTCAGCGGGAGGGACCGGGGAGCTGTTTTTT; cdr3_aa: CASSDSAGGTGELFF
clone_size: many; v_call: TRBV12-5; j_call: TRBJ1-5; d_call: .; cdr3_nt: TGTGCTAGTGGCCTCACAGGGAATCAGCCCCAGCATTTT; cdr3_aa: CASGLTGNQPQHF
clone_size: many; v_call: TRBV20-1; j_call: TRBJ2-1; d_call: .; cdr3_nt: TGCAGTGCTAGAGATCAGGGGCGGGAGCAGTTCTTC; cdr3_aa: CSARDQGREQFF
clone_size: many; v_call: TRBV10-3; j_call: TRBJ2-3; d_call: .; cdr3_nt: TGTGCCATCAGTGTTGGGGCAGATACGCAGTATTTT; cdr3_aa: CAISVGADTQYF
clone_size: .; v_call: TRBV2; j_call: TRBJ1-2; d_call: .; cdr3_nt: TGTGCCAGCAGCACAGAGAGGACAGTCTATGGCTACACCTTC; cdr3_aa: CASSTERTVYGYTF
clone_size: many; v_call: TRBV3-1; j_call: TRBJ1-2; d_call: TRBD1; cdr3_nt: TGTGCCAGCAGTCGTACAGGGGGATCCGCCTACTACACCTTC; cdr3_aa: CASSRTGGSAYYTF
clone_size: few; v_call: TRBV2; j_call: TRBJ2-7; d_call: .; cdr3_nt: TGTGCCAGCAGTGAAGGACGAGATTTTGGGGAGCAGTACTTC; cdr3_aa: CASSEGRDFGEQYF
clone_size: .; v_call: TRBV3-1; j_call: TRBJ1-4; d_call: .; cdr3_nt: TGTGCCAGCAGCCAAGGACTGGCCCGATCAATTAATGAAAAACTGTTTTTT; cdr3_aa: CASSQGLARSINEKLFF